This T cell receptor beta chain originates from a study of T cells after yellow fever vaccination. Study-level information: For low cell numbers, libraries were made with SMART-Seq v4 Ultra Low Input.

This clonotype has only a few counts. Its antigen is unknown. The CDR3 runs 14 residues. CDR1 and CDR2 (germline): KGHSH, LQKENI. V gave up 1 base and J gave up 3 bases; unmatched junction bases: 1. Findings and caveats of the study: Bulk-population clonotypes that are abundant could appear as contaminants in FACS-sorted repertoires. Relatively few clonotypes were ones that appeared in both CD4 and CD8 compartments.

TCR cDNA, made by 5'RACE template switching, carried an added universal primer site and UMIs. One entry per CDR3 protein, called by TCRdb with MiXCR from the 5' RACE reads. The profile covers almost 600,000 distinct CDR3 sequences, with approximately 13% appearing a single time and over 13% taken by the ten largest. The sequencing used PBMCs, collected on the day of the yellow fever booster vaccination. This chain links TRBV18 with TRBJ2-7; 9 bases align to TRBD1. This receptor was taken from a man aged 25-45 years who received the YFV17D yellow fever vaccine. The CDR3 loop is CASSPRDRDYEQYF. The CDR3 DNA sequence: TGTGCCAGCTCACCACGGGACAGGGACTACGAGCAGTACTTC.